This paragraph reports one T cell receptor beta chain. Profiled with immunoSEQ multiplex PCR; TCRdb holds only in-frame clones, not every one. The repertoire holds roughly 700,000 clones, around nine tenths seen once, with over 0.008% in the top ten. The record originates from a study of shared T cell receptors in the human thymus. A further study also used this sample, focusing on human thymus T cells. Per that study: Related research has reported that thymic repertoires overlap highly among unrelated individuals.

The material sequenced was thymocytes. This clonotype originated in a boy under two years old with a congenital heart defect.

For the CDR3, the DNA is TGTGCCAGCAGCTCACTCGCCGGGACAGGGCTGAGCGAGCAGTACTTC. Protein: CASSSLAGTGLSEQYF. The chain couples TRBV13 to TRBJ2-7; 9 bases fit TRBD1. Germline CDR1 and CDR2: PRHDT and FYEKMQ (reference sequence). V shed 4 bases and J 6 bases; nucleotides not matched to a gene: 13. CDR3 length: 16 amino acids. The variable domain in full, with the rest retrieved from reference TRBV13 and TRBJ2-7, is AAGVIQSPRHLIKEKRETATLKCYPIPRHDTVYWYQQGPGQDPQFLISFYEKMQSDKGSIPDRFSAQQFSDYHSELNMSSLELGDSALYFCASSSLAGTGLSEQYFGPGTRLTVT.